This T cell receptor (beta chain) was observed in a study of blood T cells in healthy people across ages. Primers used in a second PCR of about 6 to 11 cycles were a sample-barcoded 5' primer and a J-beta primer mix. TCRdb re-analysed the 5' RACE reads in MiXCR, keeping a single row per CDR3 protein. The sample lists over a million distinct CDR3 sequences, 42% occurring once. Points from the study as a whole: Measured against age, TCR beta diversity per million T cells decreased in a roughly linear manner.

Researchers report isolating at least 6.5 million PBMCs per sample. As regards this clonotype: Antigen specificity is unknown.

The TCR comes from a woman aged 18-35 years in good health. The sample was blood.

The CDR3 loop reads CASSLMPMRGSVTEAFF. The CDR3 DNA follows: TGTGCCAGCAGCTTAATGCCGATGCGGGGGAGCGTAACTGAAGCTTTCTTT. The chain is built from TRBV11-1 and TRBJ1-1; possible D gene TRBD1, 5 bases. The ends were cut back, 2 bases at V and 5 bases at J, with 21 bases in the middle. Germline assignment: CDR1 SGHAT and CDR2 FQDESV (reference sequence). This CDR3 is built from 17 residues.